Below, one T cell receptor beta chain is given with its context. The CDR3 extends over 15 amino acids. Germline CDR1 is SGHTA and CDR2 is FQGNSA. With 2 bases removed from V and 4 bases from J, the gap between germline ends came to 11 bases. The data were obtained in a study of Ad26.COV2.S vaccination and SARS-CoV-2 variants. TCRdb's copy holds only in-frame clones and misses some; the assay was immunoSEQ multiplex PCR. The sample holds roughly 300,000 clones, around 89% seen once. Noted treatment: about 20 received Ad26.COV2.S at low or high dose, single or two shots; 5 received placebo; per-sample allocation not given. The investigators took samples on day 63 after the first vaccine or placebo injection.

The chain joins TRBV7-2 to TRBJ1-4; D possibly corresponds to TRBD1 (5 bases). This sequence was found in a person aged 18-65 years who received the Ad26.COV2.S COVID-19 vaccine or a placebo. The sample consisted of peripheral blood, taken in a trial of Ad26.COV2.S vaccine versus placebo. CDR3 protein: CASSLLGQYNEKLFF. CDR3 DNA: TGTGCCAGCAGCTTACTGGGGCAGTATAATGAAAAACTGTTTTTT.